One sample yielded the 30 T cell receptor beta chains listed below, sequenced in a study of human T cells and chemical hapten exposure. Unfractionated whole blood was the source from which total RNA was extracted. In TCRdb, the 5' RACE reads were re-called with MiXCR into one record per CDR3 protein. The sample lists about 140,000 distinct CDR3 sequences; around 4% were seen once. These receptors came from a female donor in good health.

This clonotype was counted at least ten times. The chain recombines TRBV4-2 with TRBJ2-2; D not resolved. In germline, CDR1 is LGHNA, CDR2 YNFKEQ. With 0 bases removed from V and 4 bases from J, the gap between germline ends came to 12 bases. The CDR3 is 16 amino acids. CDR3 in amino acids: CASSQDSGPTTGELFF. The CDR3 nucleotides are TGTGCCAGCAGCCAAGATTCCGGACCGACCACCGGGGAGCTGTTTTTT.

The genes are TRBV2 and TRBJ1-4; 8 bases fit TRBD1. The germline gives CDR1 SNHLY, CDR2 FYNNEI. This CDR3 comprises 10 residues. V shed 10 bases, J shed 13 bases, and the junction held 5 bases outside the gene matches. The CDR3 spells CATRDRRLFF. CDR3 in DNA: TGTGCCACCAGGGACAGGAGACTGTTTTTT.

In this sample, this clonotype turned up many times. The chain has TRBV4-2 and TRBJ2-1, with 10 bases identical to TRBD1. Germline V gene data show CDR1 as LGHNA and CDR2 as YNFKEQ. Trimming took 3 bases from V and 4 from J; bases not matched to a gene: 6. The CDR3 loop spans 16 amino acids. CDR3 bases: TGTGCCAGCAGCCATGGAGGACAGGGGGTTTACAATGAGCAGTTCTTC. Translation: CASSHGGQGVYNEQFF.

There are many counts of this clonotype. This chain connects TRBV12-3 or TRBV12-4 to TRBJ2-5; D uncertain. V dropped 4 bases and J dropped 6 bases, with 9 bases sitting between them. The CDR3 has 12 amino acids. CDR3 in amino acids: CASSWASQTQYF. CDR3 sequence (DNA): TGTGCCAGCAGTTGGGCATCGCAGACCCAGTACTTC.

This clonotype occurred many times. The genes are TRBV5-5 and TRBJ2-3; no reliable D call. The CDR3 has 13 amino acids. Germline CDR1 SGHKS, CDR2 YYEKEE (reference sequence). Trimming stripped 1 base from V and 3 bases from J, with 6 bases between. DNA for the CDR3: TGTGCCAGCAGCTTGCCAGAAACAGATACGCAGTATTTT. Translation: CASSLPETDTQYF.

The gene calls are TRBV11-2 and TRBJ1-2; D is possibly TRBD1 (6 bases). This CDR3 contains 15 residues. Germline V gene lookup returns CDR1 SGHAT and CDR2 FQNNGV. Trimming removed 5 bases at V and 4 bases at J, with 17 bases between. The CDR3 sequence: CASSIAGAASYGYTF. For the CDR3, the DNA is TGTGCCAGCAGCATTGCGGGGGCAGCAAGCTATGGCTACACCTTC.

This clonotype was counted at least ten times. CDR3 bases: TGCGCCAGCAGCGGGACAGGGAACACCGGGGAGCTGTTTTTT. Amino acids: CASSGTGNTGELFF. The V call is TRBV5-1, the J call TRBJ2-2; 8 nucleotides align to TRBD1. Looked up from germline, CDR1 is SGHRS and CDR2 is YFSETQ. The J segment lost 1 base and the V segment lost 4 bases, leaving 0 bases of the junction unmatched. The CDR3 is 14 residues long.

This clonotype showed up just a few times. The chain links TRBV5-4 to TRBJ2-2; unclear D gene. Trimming shortened V by 0 bases and J by 3 bases, and 6 bases separated the two germline ends. The germline V gene encodes CDR1 SGHNT and CDR2 YYREEE (reference sequence). This CDR3 has 14 residues. The CDR3 DNA follows: TGTGCCAGCAGCTTGGAGCTGGACACCGGGGAGCTGTTTTTT. Its protein product is CASSLELDTGELFF. Complete variable domain (other parts from reference TRBV5-4 and TRBJ2-2): ETGVTQSPTHLIKTRGQQVTLRCSSQSGHNTVSWYQQALGQGPQFIFQYYREEENGRGNFPPRFSGLQFPNYSSELNVNALELDDSALYLCASSLELDTGELFFGEGSRLTVL.

Many counts were recorded for this clonotype. The gene calls are TRBV29-1 and TRBJ1-1; possibly TRBD1 for D (6 bases). The CDR3 loop spans 14 amino acids. In germline, CDR1 is SQVTM, CDR2 ANQGSEA. The ends were cut back, 5 bases at V and 0 bases at J, with 13 bases in the middle. Here the CDR3 DNA reads TGCAGCGTTCAAGGGGGAGGGCTGAACACTGAAGCTTTCTTT. It is translated as CSVQGGGLNTEAFF.

This clonotype showed up many times. This chain links TRBV15 with TRBJ2-7; TRBD1 matches at 7 bases. Germline V gives CDR1 LNHNV, CDR2 YYDKDF (reference sequence). The length of the CDR3 is 16 residues. J gave up 5 bases and V 1 base, and 11 bases lay outside the gene matches. The CDR3 protein is CATSRVFVQGSDEQYF. CDR3 in DNA: TGTGCCACCAGCAGAGTTTTCGTACAGGGGTCCGACGAGCAGTACTTC.

This clonotype has at least ten counts. J is TRBJ2-1 and V is TRBV20-1; 15 bases are a match to TRBD2. This CDR3 is 20 amino acids long. In germline, CDR1 is DFQATT, CDR2 SNEGSKA (reference sequence). The trim removed 1 base at V and 0 bases at J, leaving 10 bases unmatched. The CDR3 nucleotides are TGCAGTGCTAGAGGAGAGGGACTAGCGGGGGGAAAATTCTCCTACAATGAGCAGTTCTTC. The encoded protein is CSARGEGLAGGKFSYNEQFF.

This clonotype was found many times. The chain carries TRBV2 and TRBJ1-2, with D unclear. The V gene's germline CDR1 is SNHLY and CDR2 FYNNEI. This CDR3 comprises 11 residues. Trimming left V 8 bases short and J 8 bases short, with 12 bases between. The CDR3 DNA reads TGTGCCAGCCGGTTCGAGGAAGGCTACACCTTC. It is translated as CASRFEEGYTF. The full variable domain, its missing parts supplied by reference TRBV2 and TRBJ1-2, is EPEVTQTPSHQVTQMGQEVILRCVPISNHLYFYWYRQILGQKVEFLVSFYNNEISEKSEIFDDQFSVERPDGSNFTLKIRSTKLEDSAMYFCASRFEEGYTFGSGTRLTVV.

This clonotype was seen at least ten times. The rearrangement links TRBV7-2 to TRBJ2-2, with 16 bases lining up with TRBD2. Germline assignment: CDR1 SGHTA and CDR2 FQGNSA. Unmatched junction bases numbered 10, after V lost 5 bases and J lost 4 bases. This CDR3 comprises 19 residues. The CDR3 nucleotides read TGTGCCAGCAGCGTTGTCGGGACTAGCGGGGGGGCCGTCACCGGGGAGCTGTTTTTT. This encodes CASSVVGTSGGAVTGELFF.

This clonotype has at least ten counts. This chain links TRBV3-1 with TRBJ2-2; 8 bases line up with TRBD1. V lost 1 base and J lost 7; bases outside the gene matches: 14. CDR1 is LGHDT, CDR2 YNNKEL, per germline (reference sequence). The CDR3 length is 18 residues. CDR3 region: CASSQVPRGTGFGGELFF. As DNA, the CDR3 is TGTGCCAGCAGCCAAGTCCCCCGGGGGACAGGTTTCGGCGGGGAGCTGTTTTTT.

This clonotype was detected ten times or more. The chain recombines TRBV10-3 with TRBJ2-3; possible D gene TRBD2, 7 bases. V was trimmed by 0 bases and J by 4 bases, leaving 11 bases between them. The CDR3 extends over 15 amino acids. The germline V gene encodes CDR1 ENHRY and CDR2 SYGVKD. The CDR3 region is CAISESAGAADTQYF. The CDR3 DNA reads TGTGCCATCAGTGAGTCTGCGGGGGCGGCAGATACGCAGTATTTT.

This clonotype was seen many times. This chain joins TRBV7-2 and TRBJ2-7; TRBD1 is a possible D gene (5 bases). The CDR3 extends over 12 amino acids. Trimming took 8 bases from V and 9 from J, leaving 17 bases between them. CDR1 is SGHTA and CDR2 is FQGNSA in the germline V gene. CDR3 in amino acids: CASGQNREWQYF. DNA of the CDR3: TGTGCCAGCGGACAAAACAGAGAATGGCAGTACTTC. Together with reference TRBV7-2 and TRBJ2-7, the CDR3 gives the full variable domain: GAGVSQSPSNKVTEKGKDVELRCDPISGHTALYWYRQSLGQGLEFLIYFQGNSAPDKSGLPSDRFSAERTGGSVSTLTIQRTQQEDSAVYLCASGQNREWQYFGPGTRLTVT.

As for this clonotype: One end of the junction does not line up with germline, which may come from a read error. The CDR3 DNA reads as TGTGCCAGCAGCTCCCCCCTCGGACAGGCCTGGAACAAGTATGGCGACACCTTC. Translated: CASSSPLGQAWNKYGDTF. This sequence joins TRBV5-4 and TRBJ1-2; TRBD1 aligns across 7 bases. The CDR3 covers 18 residues. Germline V lookup: CDR1 SGHNT, CDR2 YYREEE (reference sequence).

This clonotype was picked up many times. The chain has TRBV10-3 and TRBJ2-1; 8 bases match TRBD2. V lost 3 bases and J lost 0; bases outside the gene matches: 4. CDR3 size: 16 residues. Germline loops: CDR1 ENHRY, CDR2 SYGVKD. The CDR3 coding sequence is TGTGCCATCAGTGATCGGCGGGGGGCCTCCTACAATGAGCAGTTCTTC. Protein product: CAISDRRGASYNEQFF.

This clonotype has at least ten counts. The chain recombines TRBV27 with TRBJ2-4; D is undetermined. Germline V lookup: CDR1 MNHEY, CDR2 SMNVEV (reference sequence). The CDR3 has 17 residues. V lost 5 bases, J lost 0 bases, and 17 bases lay in between. The CDR3 here is CASSTSPPPIAKNIQYF. CDR3 in DNA: TGTGCCAGCAGTACCTCCCCCCCTCCCATAGCCAAAAACATTCAGTACTTC.

In regard to this clonotype: A much larger clone sits a single nucleotide away, making a read error possible. This rearrangement joins TRBV6-2 or TRBV6-3 to TRBJ2-1; D might be TRBD2 (5 bases). This CDR3 contains 13 residues. The germline CDR1 and CDR2 sequences are MNHEY and SVGEGT. This CDR3 reads CASSYISDNEQLF. CDR3 in DNA: TGTGCCAGCAGTTATATTAGCGACAATGAGCAGCTCTTC.

As regards this clonotype: A single base separates this from a much larger clone, so it may be a read error. The CDR3 here is CASSYEEDSWNTEAFF. CDR3 DNA: TGTGCCAGCAGTTACGAAGAGGACAGTTGGAACACTGAAGCTTTCTTT. The chain has TRBV6-5 and TRBJ1-1, with D perhaps TRBD1 (6 bases). From germline, CDR1 is MNHEY and CDR2 SVGAGI. This CDR3 comprises 16 residues. The V end lost 2 bases, the J end lost 1 base, and 14 bases lay between the germline ends.

This clonotype showed up just a few times. This chain joins TRBV7-9 and TRBJ2-7; D not resolved. With 7 bases removed from V and 0 bases from J, the gap between germline ends came to 7 bases. Germline-derived CDR1 and CDR2 are SEHNR and FQNEAQ (reference sequence). The CDR3 contains 12 residues. CDR3 sequence (DNA): TGTGCCAGCACGGCAAGCTCCTACGAGCAGTACTTC. Amino acids: CASTASSYEQYF.

This clonotype was observed at least ten times. This chain uses TRBV20-1 with TRBJ1-5; D perhaps matches TRBD1 (5 bases). The CDR3 extends over 13 amino acids. Germline lookup yields CDR1 DFQATT and CDR2 SNEGSKA (reference sequence). Trimming took 5 bases from V and 7 from J, leaving 15 bases between them. The CDR3 DNA reads TGCAGTGCTGAACAGGCCTCCGGCCAGCCCCAGCATTTT. This codes for CSAEQASGQPQHF.

This clonotype was found many times. V and J are TRBV29-1 and TRBJ1-3; D is ambiguous. The CDR3 sequence is 12 residues long. Trimming removed 3 bases from V and 8 bases from J, with 11 bases in between. Germline V gives CDR1 SQVTM, CDR2 ANQGSEA. CDR3 sequence (DNA): TGCAGCGTTGAGACGGTCGGGGACACCATATATTTT. As protein: CSVETVGDTIYF.

This clonotype was observed at least ten times. The rearrangement joins TRBV19 to TRBJ2-1; D gene ambiguous. Germline values: CDR1 LNHDA, CDR2 SQIVND (reference sequence). Trimming shortened V by 5 bases and J by 1 base, and 12 bases separated the two germline ends. The CDR3 length is 15 residues. CDR3 amino acids: CASSERRRSYNEQFF. CDR3 coding DNA: TGTGCCAGTAGTGAGAGGCGAAGGTCCTACAATGAGCAGTTCTTC.

This clonotype has ten or more counts. CDR3 amino acids: CSARDPLRGGFIYEQYF. The CDR3 DNA is TGCAGTGCTAGAGACCCCTTGAGGGGGGGCTTTATTTACGAGCAGTACTTC. V is TRBV20-1 and J is TRBJ2-7; perhaps TRBD2 as D (7 bases). Trimming took off 0 bases at V and 4 bases at J, with 22 bases between the two ends. Germline assignment: CDR1 DFQATT and CDR2 SNEGSKA (reference sequence). The CDR3 is made up of 17 amino acids.

The J gene is TRBJ2-1, the V gene TRBV7-9; unclear D gene. The CDR3 loop spans 13 amino acids. V lost 1 base, J lost 6 bases, and 7 bases lay in between. CDR1 is SEHNR, CDR2 FQNEAQ, per germline (reference sequence). CDR3 residues: CASSLEVINEQFF. DNA of the CDR3: TGTGCCAGCAGCTTAGAGGTGATCAATGAGCAGTTCTTC. The full variable domain, with the rest looked up from reference TRBV7-9 and TRBJ2-1, is DTGVSQNPRHKITKRGQNVTFRCDPISEHNRLYWYRQTLGQGPEFLTYFQNEAQLEKSRLLSDRFSAERPKGSFSTLEIQRTEQGDSAMYLCASSLEVINEQFFGPGTRLTVL.

This clonotype was observed many times. In nucleotides, the CDR3 is TGTGCCAGCAGCTCCAGGGCCGACTATGGCTACACCTTC. Translation gives CASSSRADYGYTF. The V and J genes are TRBV2 and TRBJ1-2; TRBD1 might be the D (5 bases). Trimming pared 6 bases from V and 3 bases from J, leaving 11 bases between. The CDR3 is 13 amino acids. From germline, CDR1 is SNHLY and CDR2 FYNNEI. The variable domain in full, completed from reference TRBV2 and TRBJ1-2, reads EPEVTQTPSHQVTQMGQEVILRCVPISNHLYFYWYRQILGQKVEFLVSFYNNEISEKSEIFDDQFSVERPDGSNFTLKIRSTKLEDSAMYFCASSSRADYGYTFGSGTRLTVV.

This clonotype occurred a few times. This chain links TRBV7-2 with TRBJ2-3; D remains ambiguous. Germline values: CDR1 SGHTA, CDR2 FQGNSA. Trimming pared 2 bases from V and 4 bases from J, leaving 10 bases between. The CDR3 has 14 amino acids. CDR3 protein: CASSLIRASDTQYF. The CDR3 region has the DNA TGTGCCAGCAGCTTAATTAGGGCATCAGATACGCAGTATTTT.

This clonotype was observed at least ten times. The chain joins TRBV30 to TRBJ2-5; 7 nucleotides line up with TRBD2. The CDR3 is 15 amino acids. Trimming removed 0 bases from V and 5 bases from J; junction bases left unmatched: 9. In germline, CDR1 is GTSNPN, CDR2 SVGIG (reference sequence). CDR3 region: CAWSVLWGEGETQYF. The CDR3 DNA reads TGTGCCTGGAGTGTACTATGGGGGGAGGGGGAGACCCAGTACTTC.